This TCR beta chain was documented in a study of cytomegalovirus exposure and HLA in healthy donors. With regard to this clone: No antigen is known for it.

The CDR3 runs to 15 residues. V lost 2 bases and J lost 5; bases outside the gene matches: 3. The germline gives CDR1 GTSNPN, CDR2 SVGIG (reference sequence). The study, taken as a whole, reports: The productive fraction for most TCR beta V segments was about 87% or about 30% in an earlier analysis. Compared with the approximately 700-donor mean, an Asian-associated ancestry cluster reportedly had fewer N-insertions, according to a later analysis.

A multiplex PCR was run with 60 Vbeta primers and 13 Jbeta primers. Clones were sequenced by immunoSEQ multiplex PCR, and TCRdb holds only the in-frame ones, with some missing. The data contain around 130,000 clones, roughly four fifths of them singletons. The material sequenced was PBMCs. This TCR came from a woman aged 40 to 50 in good health and CMV-seropositive. The chain employs TRBV30 and TRBJ2-1; the match to TRBD2 covers 13 bases. The CDR3 region has the DNA TGTGCCTGGAGTACCGGACTAGCGGGGGACAATGAGCAGTTCTTC. Translation: CAWSTGLAGDNEQFF.